Included here is one T cell receptor (beta chain) sequence, with context. Its antigen is as yet unknown. Constant-segment-primed 5'RACE gave TCR alpha and TCR beta cDNA libraries with sample barcodes and UMIs. TCRdb analysed the 5' RACE reads with MiXCR anew, one entry per CDR3 protein. Of fewer than 650,000 distinct CDR3 sequences listed, approximately 15% are singletons. The sample is drawn from a study of T-cell memory formation after mild COVID-19. The overall study: TCR clusters showed largely donor specificity. Study observations and caveats: Pre-infection memory showed some responding clones, and this suggested that cross-reactive memory joined. Later expanders leaned toward CD4+, whereas clones contracting from day 15 to 85 were balanced CD4/CD8.

Germline lookup yields CDR1 SGHVS and CDR2 FQNEAQ. V gave up 2 bases and J gave up 4 bases, with 11 bases separating them. The CDR3 is 14 residues long. Source material: PBMCs or a T cell subset sorted from them (not recorded which). The clonotype originates from an adult woman who had mild COVID-19 (a few samples of this study predate the infection). Cell type and time point are not known. V is TRBV7-8 and J is TRBJ1-1; D gene ambiguous. The CDR3 DNA is TGTGCCAGCAGCTTACTATCAGGACCCACTGAAGCTTTCTTT. It translates to CASSLLSGPTEAFF.